One sample yielded the 21 T cell receptor beta chains listed below, sequenced in a study of OX40 agonist ivuxolimab in advanced cancers. Here immunoSEQ multiplex PCR was the method, and the copy in TCRdb shows in-frame clones only, minus some. The sample holds 60,000 to 65,000 clones; 80% to 90% are singletons and the top ten take about 3%. Sequencing was performed on CD4+ or CD8+ T cells sorted from blood, taken in a trial of the OX40 agonist ivuxolimab. These receptors originate from an adult with an advanced solid tumor such as melanoma, head and neck, liver or kidney cancer.

This clone was seen a few times. V usage is TRBV6-1 and J usage is TRBJ2-7; weak D call: TRBD2 (5 bases). The CDR3 loop spans 17 amino acids. In germline, CDR1 is MNHNS, CDR2 SASEGT. The V and J ends lost 1 base and 0 bases respectively, with 16 bases between them. This CDR3 reads CASSEGVVHGGSYEQYF. DNA of the CDR3: TGTGCCAGCAGTGAAGGAGTTGTACACGGAGGCTCCTACGAGCAGTACTTC.

This chain joins TRBV29-1 and TRBJ2-1; 10 nucleotides match TRBD1. The CDR3 runs to 15 residues. V was clipped by 6 bases and J by 7 bases; unmatched bases: 12. The germline gives CDR1 SQVTM, CDR2 ANQGSEA. CDR3 protein: CSVPWTGGSRNEQFF. In DNA, the CDR3 is TGCAGCGTCCCTTGGACAGGGGGAAGTAGGAATGAGCAGTTCTTC.

CDR3 nucleotides: TGCGCCAGCAAAGCCTCGACAGGGGGCGCGTACGAGCAGTACTTC. This sequence encodes CASKASTGGAYEQYF. V is TRBV5-1 and J is TRBJ2-7; TRBD1 matches 10 bases. V trimming: 6 bases; J trimming: 4 bases; junction bases outside the gene matches: 10. Germline loops: CDR1 SGHRS, CDR2 YFSETQ. This CDR3 contains 15 residues.

The V call is TRBV18, the J call TRBJ1-1, with D possibly matching TRBD1 (5 bases). The CDR3 runs 12 residues. V lost 2 bases and J lost 7, with 8 bases in between. Germline CDR1 and CDR2: KGHSH and LQKENI. CDR3 nucleotides: TGTGCCAGCTCACCAGGGAGGGGTGAAGCTTTCTTT. The encoded protein is CASSPGRGEAFF.

The chain recombines TRBV6-5 with TRBJ1-1; a possible D gene is TRBD1 (6 bases). CDR1 MNHEY and CDR2 SVGAGI come from the germline V gene. The CDR3 loop spans 14 amino acids. V dropped 8 bases and J dropped 11 bases, with 24 bases sitting between them. CDR3 DNA sequence: TGTGCCAGCCGGGGGGGCACTAGTCCCGAGGTGGCTTTCTTT. It encodes CASRGGTSPEVAFF.

By frequency in the sample, this clone is medium-sized. V usage is TRBV5-1 and J usage is TRBJ2-2; either TRBD1 or TRBD2 may fit D (5 bases each). V lost 4 bases, J lost 3 bases, and 16 bases lay in between. Germline V gene sequence: CDR1 SGHRS, CDR2 YFSETQ. The CDR3 spans 16 residues. CDR3 amino acids: CASSITGTGHTGELFF. CDR3 DNA: TGCGCCAGCAGCATAACCGGGACGGGTCACACCGGGGAGCTGTTTTTT.

V is TRBV28 and J is TRBJ2-7, with TRBD2 matching over 9 bases. J was trimmed by 2 bases and V by 10 bases; bases with no gene match: 6. CDR3 length: 13 amino acids. The germline V gene encodes CDR1 MDHEN and CDR2 SYDVKM. CDR3 residues: CAIAGGVPYEQYF. Written as DNA, the CDR3 is TGTGCCATCGCGGGGGGGGTTCCCTACGAGCAGTACTTC. The full variable domain, with the rest looked up from reference TRBV28 and TRBJ2-7, is DVKVTQSSRYLVKRTGEKVFLECVQDMDHENMFWYRQDPGLGLRLIYFSYDVKMKEKGDIPEGYSVSREKKERFSLILESASTNQTSMYLCAIAGGVPYEQYFGPGTRLTVT.

The gene calls are TRBV4-2 and TRBJ2-5, with unresolved D. This CDR3 region has 14 residues. The germline V and J ends were trimmed by 0 bases and 2 bases, with 7 bases remaining between them. Germline lookup yields CDR1 LGHNA and CDR2 YNFKEQ. CDR3 DNA sequence: TGTGCCAGCAGCCAAGACCGAGAACAAGAGACCCAGTACTTC. It is translated as CASSQDREQETQYF.

This sequence joins TRBV7-3 and TRBJ2-1; tentatively, D is TRBD2 (6 bases). Germline loops: CDR1 SGHTA, CDR2 FQGTGA. The ends were cut back, 2 bases at V and 10 bases at J, with 12 bases in the middle. The CDR3 spans 13 residues. For the CDR3, the DNA is TGTGCCAGCAGCTTATCCGTGGCGGGAGAGCAGTTCTTC. Its translation: CASSLSVAGEQFF.

CDR3 coding DNA: TGTGCCAGCAGCGCGGGACAGGTCTACGAGCAGTACTTC. Translating gives CASSAGQVYEQYF. The chain links TRBV2 to TRBJ2-7, with 8 bases that match TRBD1. The CDR3 sequence is 13 residues long. CDR1 is SNHLY and CDR2 is FYNNEI in the germline V gene. V trimming: 6 bases; J trimming: 3 bases; junction bases outside the gene matches: 4.

The chain uses TRBV5-1 and TRBJ1-5, with D possibly matching TRBD1 (5 bases). This CDR3 region has 15 residues. The V and J ends lost 0 bases and 2 bases respectively, with 9 bases between them. Germline V gene sequence: CDR1 SGHRS, CDR2 YFSETQ. CDR3 nucleotides: TGCGCCAGCAGCTTGGCAGGAGGGGGCAATCAGCCCCAGCATTTT. This translates into CASSLAGGGNQPQHF.

The chain uses TRBV23-1 and TRBJ2-1; 7 positions agree with TRBD1. TRBV23-1 is an ORF, and what it does is uncertain. The CDR3 length is 14 residues. V was clipped by 6 bases and J by 6 bases; unmatched bases: 8. CDR3 residues: CASSGRQGCNEQFF. The CDR3 nucleotides read TGCGCCAGCAGCGGTAGACAGGGCTGCAATGAGCAGTTCTTC.

This clone is termed medium-sized. The V call is TRBV6-6, the J call TRBJ2-3; D gene uncertain. Per germline, CDR1 MNHNY and CDR2 SVGAGI (reference sequence). This CDR3 contains 14 residues. Trimming shortened V by 11 bases and J by 0 bases, and 15 bases separated the two germline ends. The CDR3 nucleotides are TGTGCCTCCCGGTCGGGTACTAGCACAGATACGCAGTATTTT. Residues: CASRSGTSTDTQYF.

The chain employs TRBV25-1 and TRBJ2-4; 10 bases match TRBD2. V trimming: 9 bases; J trimming: 7 bases; junction bases outside the gene matches: 12. This CDR3 is 15 amino acids long. CDR1 is MGHDK and CDR2 is SYGVNS in the germline V gene. CDR3 sequence: CASLCRAAGGNIQYF. CDR3 sequence (DNA): TGTGCCAGTTTGTGTCGGGCAGCGGGAGGGAACATTCAGTACTTC.

The gene calls are TRBV4-2 and TRBJ1-6; D gene unclear. The V gene's germline CDR1 is LGHNA and CDR2 YNFKEQ. The V end was cut by 3 bases, the J end by 14 bases, with 17 bases between. The CDR3 loop spans 14 amino acids. The DNA for the CDR3 is TGTGCCAGCAGCCAGGCGGGCCAACGTGGAACCCTCCACTTT. Encoded protein: CASSQAGQRGTLHF.

J is TRBJ1-2 and V is TRBV2; D ambiguous. Germline CDR1 reads SNHLY; CDR2 reads FYNNEI. V lost 6 bases to trimming and J lost 1 base, with 12 bases between them. The length of the CDR3 is 14 residues. CDR3 region: CASRRSASNYGYTF. Written as DNA, the CDR3 is TGTGCCAGCAGAAGGTCCGCAAGTAACTATGGCTACACCTTC.

This clone has ten or more counts. This chain connects TRBV7-3 to TRBJ2-2; 7 nucleotides agree with TRBD1. The germline V gene has CDR1 SGHTA and CDR2 FQGTGA. After removal of 3 bases from V and 2 bases from J, the junction contained 3 bases not matched to a gene. This CDR3 region has 15 residues. CDR3 sequence (DNA): TGTGCCAGCAGCTTGGCAGGGGGAAACACCGGGGAGCTGTTTTTT. It codes for CASSLAGGNTGELFF.

This rearrangement joins TRBV13 to TRBJ2-7; a weak D match, TRBD2 (5 bases). Trimming cost V 6 bases and J 4 bases, with 7 bases left between them. The CDR3 is 11 residues long. The germline gives CDR1 PRHDT, CDR2 FYEKMQ (reference sequence). The CDR3 coding sequence is TGTGCCAGCAGTGGAGGATACGAGCAGTACTTC. The encoded protein is CASSGGYEQYF. The full variable domain, in which reference TRBV13 and TRBJ2-7 provide the parts outside the CDR3, is AAGVIQSPRHLIKEKRETATLKCYPIPRHDTVYWYQQGPGQDPQFLISFYEKMQSDKGSIPDRFSAQQFSDYHSELNMSSLELGDSALYFCASSGGYEQYFGPGTRLTVT.

The chain uses TRBV28 and TRBJ1-3; no reliable D call. The germline V and J ends were trimmed by 4 bases and 8 bases, with 12 bases remaining between them. Germline CDR1 reads MDHEN; CDR2 reads SYDVKM. The CDR3 is made up of 13 amino acids. The CDR3 reads CASSSMAGDTIYF. As DNA, the CDR3 is TGTGCCAGCAGTTCGATGGCCGGAGACACCATATATTTT.

This clone was detected a few times. The chain is built from TRBV5-1 and TRBJ2-3; D not certain. This CDR3 has 15 residues. CDR1 is SGHRS, CDR2 YFSETQ, per germline. The V end was cut by 4 bases, the J end by 2 bases, with 14 bases between. DNA for the CDR3: TGCGCCAGCAGCCTTATCGAGTACTCCACAGATACGCAGTATTTT. This gives the protein CASSLIEYSTDTQYF.

This chain uses TRBV7-9 with TRBJ2-5; TRBD2 matches at 11 bases. The V gene's germline CDR1 is SEHNR and CDR2 FQNEAQ (reference sequence). This CDR3 contains 16 residues. The trim removed 1 base at V and 4 bases at J, leaving 5 bases unmatched. The CDR3 sequence: CASSLGLAGGGETQYF. In nucleotides, the CDR3 is TGTGCCAGCAGCTTAGGTCTAGCGGGGGGTGGAGAGACCCAGTACTTC.